This TCR beta chain was observed in a study of cytomegalovirus exposure and HLA in healthy donors. Findings and limits, study-wide: For cytomegalovirus status, the classifier reportedly gave diagnoses with high specificity and sensitivity. The CMV antigen specificity of a few CMV-associated chains was confirmed through in vitro analysis. Reportedly, HLA-A and HLA-B alleles of most subjects were accurately predicted from TCR beta.

Trimming removed 6 bases at V and 0 bases at J, with 17 bases between. Germline V gives CDR1 KGHSH, CDR2 LQKENI. The CDR3 totals 16 residues. With regard to this clone: Its antigen is undetermined.

The PCR ran on 60 Vbeta and 13 Jbeta primers. Some clones are missing from TCRdb's copy, which holds only in-frame ones; the method was immunoSEQ multiplex PCR. The sample records about 160,000 clones, 75% to 90% being singletons. This clonotype originated in a male donor in good health and CMV-seropositive. The sequenced material came from PBMCs. The rearrangement links TRBV18 to TRBJ1-1, with TRBD1 as a possible D gene (6 bases). CDR3 region: CASSPTPGAVNTEAFF. CDR3 DNA sequence: TGTGCCAGCTCGCCCACCCCAGGGGCTGTGAACACTGAAGCTTTCTTT.